The clone carrying this TCR beta chain was recorded many times. What it binds is unknown. These data are taken from a study of early T cells in non-severe SARS-CoV-2 infection. Across the whole study: Unsorted whole blood bulk RNA was sequenced, with unpaired chains. Findings of the study overall: Matching results from VDJdb favored anti-spike CD8 responses, leaving private and CD4 specificities undetected.

The TCR library protocol attached unique molecular identifiers to the individual cDNA molecules. TCRdb re-called the 5' RACE reads through MiXCR, storing one row per CDR3 protein. The sample has fewer than 50,000 distinct CDR3 sequences, around 6.1% seen once. The receptor was isolated from an adult who was a healthcare worker with PCR-confirmed SARS-CoV-2 infection or an uninfected control (not recorded which). Input material: whole blood.

CDR3 in DNA: TGTGCCAGCAGCTTAGAGTTTGCGGGACCGAACACTGAAGCTTTCTTT. Translating it yields CASSLEFAGPNTEAFF. The J gene is TRBJ1-1, the V gene TRBV7-2; D may be TRBD1 (5 bases). The germline gives CDR1 SGHTA, CDR2 FQGNSA. The CDR3 consists of 16 residues. Trimming cost V 1 base and J 1 base, with 13 bases left between them.